The clone carrying this T cell receptor beta chain appeared a few times. Its antigen is not identified. The data are from a study of glioma-infiltrating T cells. Broader study findings: Only very few CDR3 sequences appeared in both tissue and blood. Non-neoplastic patients had below-expected tissue-blood divergence, while all gliomas exceeded expectation.

Germline V gene lookup returns CDR1 SGHDT and CDR2 YYEEEE. The germline V and J ends were trimmed by 2 bases and 3 bases, with 7 bases remaining between them. This CDR3 has 13 residues. TCR alpha and beta CDR3 regions were amplified from RNA using iRepertoire nested multiplex PCR. For one-step reverse transcription and amplification, about 90-400 ng of tissue mRNA or PBMC total RNA was used. MiXCR, applied by TCRdb to the multiplex PCR reads, yields one record per CDR3 protein. The sample records some 93,000 distinct CDR3 sequences, around 40% being singletons. This receptor was identified in a human donor with low-grade glioma or glioblastoma, undergoing nonglioma brain surgery, or in good health (not recorded which). The sequenced material came from glioma tissue, nonneoplastic brain tissue, or PBMCs (not recorded which). The V and J genes are TRBV5-6 and TRBJ2-3; no definite D call. The DNA for the CDR3 is TGTGCCAGCAGCTTTTTTCAGACAGATACGCAGTATTTT. Encoded protein: CASSFFQTDTQYF.